These T cell receptor beta chains were read from a single sample in a study of graft-versus-host responses after intestinal transplantation. What these receptors recognize is not known. Clones were sequenced by immunoSEQ multiplex PCR, and TCRdb holds only the in-frame ones, with some missing. The table records about 27,000 clones, roughly 82% of them present only once. The sample here was unstimulated CD4+ T cells sorted from spleen or lymph node cells, taken before intestinal transplant. These receptor sequences come from a human donor who received an intestinal transplant. The CDR3 runs from the conserved cysteine through the conserved F or W. The D gene is left open where the match is weak. Clone size, where shown, is once, few, many, or a class for clones that have expanded.

TGTGCCAGCAGCTTAGCGCTTAGGGACACTGAAGCTTTCTTT CASSLALRDTEAFF TRBV7-2 - TRBJ1-1 -
TGTGCCAGCAGCTTACCACCTAACTACGAGCAGTACTTC CASSLPPNYEQYF TRBV11-2 - TRBJ2-7 -
TGTGCCAGCAGTTGGGACAGCTCCTACGAGCAGTACTTC CASSWDSSYEQYF TRBV6-5 - TRBJ2-7 TRBD1
TGTGCCAGCAGCCCTCGTCCTAGGGACGAGCAGTACTTC CASSPRPRDEQYF TRBV9 - TRBJ2-7 -
TGCGCCAGCAGCCAAGGACAGGGTGGCTACACCTTC CASSQGQGGYTF TRBV4-1 - TRBJ1-2 TRBD1
TGTGCCAGCAGTTTTTCCTCAGGGAACTATGGCTACACCTTC CASSFSSGNYGYTF TRBV27 - TRBJ1-2 -
TGTGCCAGCAGCGTAGAGGCCGGATCCTACGAGCAGTACTTC CASSVEAGSYEQYF TRBV9 - TRBJ2-7 -
TGTGCCAGCAGTGGTGGGCCGGCCCACTCCTACGAGCAGTACTTC CASSGGPAHSYEQYF TRBV25-1 few TRBJ2-7 -
TGTGCCATCAGCCCGCGGGACAGGGGGCCGGGGGAGCAGTACTTC CAISPRDRGPGEQYF TRBV10-3 - TRBJ2-7 TRBD1
TGTGCCAGCAGCCTCGGAACTGGCGGGAGGTCGGGGAATGAGCAGTTCTTC CASSLGTGGRSGNEQFF TRBV7-2 - TRBJ2-1 TRBD2
TGCGCCAGCAACCAGGGTTGGGATTCACCCCTCCACTTT CASNQGWDSPLHF TRBV10-2 once TRBJ1-6 -
TGTGCCACCAGCAGATTTGGGACAGGGGTCGGGAGCAATCAGCCCCAGCATTTT CATSRFGTGVGSNQPQHF TRBV15 - TRBJ1-5 TRBD1
TGTGCCAGTTGTAATCAAGCGGGGGACTACAATGAGCAGTTCTTC CASCNQAGDYNEQFF TRBV19 once TRBJ2-1 TRBD2
TGTGCTAGTGGTTTGACAGGGGGCGCAGATACGCAGTATTTT CASGLTGGADTQYF TRBV12-5 once TRBJ2-3 TRBD1
TGTGCCAGCAGCGTAGTGGGAGTCGGTGGTGAGCAGTTCTTC CASSVVGVGGEQFF TRBV9 - TRBJ2-1 -
TGCGCCAGCAGGGGCACAGGGGCCCAAGAGACCCAGTACTTC CASRGTGAQETQYF TRBV5-1 - TRBJ2-5 TRBD1
TGTGCCAGCAGTTCCGATGCTACGGACACAGATACGCAGTATTTT CASSSDATDTDTQYF TRBV6-5 - TRBJ2-3 -
TGTGCCAGTAGTATAGGGGGACGGAACTATGGCTACACCTTC CASSIGGRNYGYTF TRBV19 - TRBJ1-2 -
TGCGCCAGCAGTCAAATGCGTACAGGGTCTCAGCCCCAGCATTTT CASSQMRTGSQPQHF TRBV23-1 once TRBJ1-5 -
TGTGCCACCGGACCCCGCAGAGGGCTGGAGACCCAGTACTTC CATGPRRGLETQYF TRBV15 - TRBJ2-5 -
TGTGCCAGCAGCCTACCGGGACAGGGGGCCACCGGGGAGCTGTTTTTT CASSLPGQGATGELFF TRBV5-6 - TRBJ2-2 TRBD1
TGCGCCAGCAGCCAAGATCCCAGGCCCAATGAAAAACTGTTTTTT CASSQDPRPNEKLFF TRBV4-1 once TRBJ1-4 -
TGTGCCTGGAAACCGGGACTAGCGGGGAATGAGCAGTTCTTC CAWKPGLAGNEQFF TRBV30 - TRBJ2-1 TRBD2
TGTGCCTGGAGTCCACGACAGGGGAGCAATCAGCCCCAGCATTTT CAWSPRQGSNQPQHF TRBV30 - TRBJ1-5 TRBD1
TGTGCCAGGACAGCAAATGGCTACACCTTC CARTANGYTF TRBV2 - TRBJ1-2 -
TGCGCCAGCAGCTTTGACAACCCTAGCACAGATACGCAGTATTTT CASSFDNPSTDTQYF TRBV5-1 few TRBJ2-3 -
TGTGCCAGCAAAGTTGGGGAGACCCAGTACTTC CASKVGETQYF TRBV2 - TRBJ2-5 -
TGCGCCAGCAGCCCAACAGGGGGCCAGAGCTCCTACAATGAGCAGTTCTTC CASSPTGGQSSYNEQFF TRBV4-1 - TRBJ2-1 TRBD1
TGCGCCAGCAGCCCGACAGGGACCTTCTACGAGCAGTACTTC CASSPTGTFYEQYF TRBV4-1 - TRBJ2-7 TRBD1
TGTGCCAGTAGTATCCGCCCCGACAGGGAAGCTTTCTTT CASSIRPDREAFF TRBV19 - TRBJ1-1 -
TGCGCCAGCAGCTTGGCGGCTAGCGGGATATGGGATACGCAGTATTTT CASSLAASGIWDTQYF TRBV5-1 - TRBJ2-3 TRBD2